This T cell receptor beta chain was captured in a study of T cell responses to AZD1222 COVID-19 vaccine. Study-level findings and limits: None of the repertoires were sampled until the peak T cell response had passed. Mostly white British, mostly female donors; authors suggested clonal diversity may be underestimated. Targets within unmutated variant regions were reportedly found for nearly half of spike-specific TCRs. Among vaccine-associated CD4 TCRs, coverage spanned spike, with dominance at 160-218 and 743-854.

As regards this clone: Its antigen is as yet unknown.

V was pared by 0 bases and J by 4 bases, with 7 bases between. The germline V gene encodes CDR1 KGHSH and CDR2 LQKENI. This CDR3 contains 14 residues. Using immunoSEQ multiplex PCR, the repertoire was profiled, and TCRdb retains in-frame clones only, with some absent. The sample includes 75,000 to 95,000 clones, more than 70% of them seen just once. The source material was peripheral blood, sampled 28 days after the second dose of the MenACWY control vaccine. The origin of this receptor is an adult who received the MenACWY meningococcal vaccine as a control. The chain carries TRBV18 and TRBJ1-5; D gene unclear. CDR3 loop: CASSPPYGNQPQHF. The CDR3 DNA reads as TGTGCCAGCTCACCACCGTATGGAAATCAGCCCCAGCATTTT.